These T cell receptor beta chains were read from a single sample in a study of patients and donors after allogeneic stem cell transplantation. From the RT-PCR reads, TCRdb called clonotypes with MiXCR, one entry per CDR3 protein. The sample has about 960,000 distinct CDR3 sequences, approximately 18% seen once. Sequencing was carried out using blood, either unsorted or a sorted T cell fraction (not recorded which). Source of these receptors: a human donor who was either an allogeneic HSCT recipient or a stem cell or donor lymphocyte infusion donor (not recorded which). It is not recorded whose cells these are; they may come from a transplant donor. The CDR3 runs from the conserved cysteine through the conserved F or W. Each record gives: D gene, V gene, J gene, clone size, CDR3 DNA, CDR3 protein. The D gene is left open where the match is weak. The listing skips clone size in some rows; elsewhere it reads once, few, many or a size class.

-	TRBV6-1	TRBJ2-2	-	TGTGCCAGCAGAGGAATTCTAGTGACCGGGGAGCTGTTTTTT	CASRGILVTGELFF
TRBD2	TRBV9	TRBJ2-1	few	TGTGCCAGCAGCGGTCCGGGGGGTAAGGCGGGTAATGAGCAGTTCTTC	CASSGPGGKAGNEQFF
-	TRBV6-1	TRBJ2-5	-	TGTGCCAGCAGTGAAGGTACGGCCTACCCAAGGGAGACCCAGTACTTC	CASSEGTAYPRETQYF
-	TRBV12-3/TRBV12-4	TRBJ2-3	few	TGTGCCAGCAGTCGAATGTACGGGACGCTTAGCACAGATACGCAGTATTTT	CASSRMYGTLSTDTQYF
TRBD1	TRBV6-2/TRBV6-3	TRBJ2-7	-	TGTGCCAGCGGGCGCCGGGACAGGGGCCGCCACGAGCAGTACTTC	CASGRRDRGRHEQYF
-	TRBV15	TRBJ1-2	-	TGTGCCACCAGCAGAACCGGAAGGGACTATGGCTACACCTTC	CATSRTGRDYGYTF
TRBD2	TRBV6-5	TRBJ2-1	many	TGTGCCAGCAGTTACGCGACTAGCGGCCGCCCCTCCTACAATGAGCAGTTCTTC	CASSYATSGRPSYNEQFF
-	TRBV5-1	TRBJ2-3	few	TGCGCCAGCAGCTTGGTCTCGGAAGATACGCAGTATTTT	CASSLVSEDTQYF
TRBD2	TRBV7-2	TRBJ2-5	few	TGTGCCAGCAGCTTAGCGCGGGGGACGGCCCCGAGGACCCAGTACTTC	CASSLARGTAPRTQYF
TRBD2	TRBV2	TRBJ2-7	-	TGTGCCAGCAGTAGGAGACTAGCGGGAGTGGTCTACGAGCAGTACTTC	CASSRRLAGVVYEQYF
-	TRBV5-1	TRBJ2-1	many	TGCGCCAGCAGCTTGTCGGCAGGGCTGAATGAGCAGTTCTTC	CASSLSAGLNEQFF
-	TRBV2	TRBJ1-1	few	TGTGCCAGCAGTGTTCAGACAGACCGAGACACTGAAGCTTTCTTT	CASSVQTDRDTEAFF
-	TRBV15	TRBJ2-6	few	TGTGCCACGGCAGTCTCTGGGGCCAACGTCCTGACTTTC	CATAVSGANVLTF
TRBD2	TRBV5-1	TRBJ2-1	-	TGCGCCAGCAGCTTGTTGAGAACTAGCGGGAATGAGCAGTTCTTC	CASSLLRTSGNEQFF